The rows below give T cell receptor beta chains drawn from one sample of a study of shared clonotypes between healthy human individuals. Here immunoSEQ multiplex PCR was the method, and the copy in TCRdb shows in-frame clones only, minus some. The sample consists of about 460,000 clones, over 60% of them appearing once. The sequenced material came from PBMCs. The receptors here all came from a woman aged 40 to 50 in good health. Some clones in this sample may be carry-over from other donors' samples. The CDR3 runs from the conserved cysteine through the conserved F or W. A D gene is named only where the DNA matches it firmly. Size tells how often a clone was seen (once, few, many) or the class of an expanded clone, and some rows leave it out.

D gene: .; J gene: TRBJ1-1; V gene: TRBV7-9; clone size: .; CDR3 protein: CASSLGTGAGNTEAFF; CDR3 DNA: TGTGCCAGCAGCTTAGGAACGGGGGCGGGGAACACTGAAGCTTTCTTT
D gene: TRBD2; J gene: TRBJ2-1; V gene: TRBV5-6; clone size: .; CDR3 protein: CASSLGVSGSRRLFF; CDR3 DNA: TGTGCCAGCAGCTTGGGGGTTAGCGGGAGTAGGCGGCTGTTCTTC
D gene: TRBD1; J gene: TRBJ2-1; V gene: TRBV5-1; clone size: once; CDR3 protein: CASSLALPAGQGENYNEQFF; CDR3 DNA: TGCGCCAGCAGCTTGGCCCTACCCGCAGGACAGGGTGAGAACTACAATGAGCAGTTCTTC
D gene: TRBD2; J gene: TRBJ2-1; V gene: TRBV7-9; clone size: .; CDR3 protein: CASSLLSGRRNEQFF; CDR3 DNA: TGTGCCAGCAGCTTACTTAGCGGGAGGAGGAATGAGCAGTTCTTC
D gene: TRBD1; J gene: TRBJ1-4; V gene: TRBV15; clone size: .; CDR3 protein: CATSRNPTGGNGEKLFF; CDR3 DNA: TGTGCCACCAGCAGAAACCCTACAGGGGGCAATGGTGAAAAACTGTTTTTT
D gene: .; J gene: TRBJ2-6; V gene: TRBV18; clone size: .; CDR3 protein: CASSPLVSGANVLTF; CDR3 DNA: TGTGCCAGCTCACCACTGGTCTCTGGGGCCAACGTCCTGACTTTC
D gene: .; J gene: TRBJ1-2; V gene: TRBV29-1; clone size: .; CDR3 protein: CSVVRATDYGYTF; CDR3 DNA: TGCAGCGTGGTGAGGGCGACAGATTATGGCTACACCTTC
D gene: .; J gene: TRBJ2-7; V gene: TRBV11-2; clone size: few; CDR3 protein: CASSPGRNSYEQYF; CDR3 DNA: TGTGCCAGCAGCCCAGGACGGAACTCCTACGAGCAGTACTTC
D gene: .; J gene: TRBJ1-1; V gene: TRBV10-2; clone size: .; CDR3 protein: CASSPGGTEAFF; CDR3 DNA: TGCGCCAGCTCTCCGGGCGGGACTGAAGCTTTCTTT
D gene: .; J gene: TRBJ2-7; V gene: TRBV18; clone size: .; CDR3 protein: CASSPPQGTYEQYF; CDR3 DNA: TGTGCCAGCTCACCACCGCAGGGAACCTACGAGCAGTACTTC
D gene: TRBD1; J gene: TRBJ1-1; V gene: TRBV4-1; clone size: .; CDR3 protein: CASRGTGALSTEAFF; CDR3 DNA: TGCGCCAGCAGGGGGACAGGGGCTTTGAGCACTGAAGCTTTCTTT
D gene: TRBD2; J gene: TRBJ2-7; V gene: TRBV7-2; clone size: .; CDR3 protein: CASSWTSGTYEQYF; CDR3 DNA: TGTGCCAGCAGCTGGACTAGCGGAACCTACGAGCAGTACTTC
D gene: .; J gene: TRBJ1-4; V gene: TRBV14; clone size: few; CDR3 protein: CASSQMGGNEKLFF; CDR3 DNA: TGTGCCAGCAGCCAAATGGGGGGTAATGAAAAACTGTTTTTT
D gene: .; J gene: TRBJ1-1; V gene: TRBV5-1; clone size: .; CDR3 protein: CASSPTRGNTEAFF; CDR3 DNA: TGCGCCAGCAGCCCCACCCGCGGGAACACTGAAGCTTTCTTT
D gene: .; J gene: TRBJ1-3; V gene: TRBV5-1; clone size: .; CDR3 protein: CASSLALGGSSGNTIYF; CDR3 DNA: TGCGCCAGCAGCTTGGCCTTGGGGGGAAGCTCTGGAAACACCATATATTTT
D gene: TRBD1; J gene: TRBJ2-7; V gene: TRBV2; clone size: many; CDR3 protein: CASLGQGYEQYF; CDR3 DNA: TGTGCCAGCCTTGGACAGGGCTACGAGCAGTACTTC
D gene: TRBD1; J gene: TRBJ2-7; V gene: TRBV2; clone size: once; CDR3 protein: CATRWTGHEQYF; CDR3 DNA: TGTGCCACCCGTTGGACAGGACACGAGCAGTACTTC
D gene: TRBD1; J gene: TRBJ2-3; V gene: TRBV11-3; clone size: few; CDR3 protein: CASSPGQATDTQYF; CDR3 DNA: TGTGCCAGCAGCCCGGGACAGGCGACAGATACGCAGTATTTT
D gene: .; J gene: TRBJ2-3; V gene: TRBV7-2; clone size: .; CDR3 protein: CASSSGNQKADTQYF; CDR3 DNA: TGTGCCAGCAGCTCGGGAAATCAGAAAGCAGATACGCAGTATTTT
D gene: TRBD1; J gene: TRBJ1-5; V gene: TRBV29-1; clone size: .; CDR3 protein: CSVGTGLSNQPQHF; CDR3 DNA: TGCAGCGTGGGGACAGGGCTTAGCAATCAGCCCCAGCATTTT
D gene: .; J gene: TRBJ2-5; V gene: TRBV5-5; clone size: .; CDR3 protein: CASSLGGVRLETQYF; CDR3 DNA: TGTGCCAGCAGCTTGGGAGGGGTGCGGCTGGAGACCCAGTACTTC
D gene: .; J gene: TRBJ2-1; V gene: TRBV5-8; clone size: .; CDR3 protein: CASSLDLYNEQFF; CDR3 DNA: TGTGCCAGCAGCTTGGACCTCTACAATGAGCAGTTCTTC
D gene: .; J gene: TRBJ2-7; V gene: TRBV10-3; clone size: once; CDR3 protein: CAISEKTGRLYEQYF; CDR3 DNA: TGTGCCATCAGTGAAAAGACGGGGCGCCTTTACGAGCAGTACTTC
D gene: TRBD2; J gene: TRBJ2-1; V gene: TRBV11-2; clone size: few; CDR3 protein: CASSLGASGASSYNEQFF; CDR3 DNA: TGTGCCAGCAGCTTAGGGGCTAGCGGCGCTAGCTCCTACAATGAGCAGTTCTTC
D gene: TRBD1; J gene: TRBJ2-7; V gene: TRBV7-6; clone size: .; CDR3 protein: CASSSETGTGGDF; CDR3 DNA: TGTGCCAGCAGCTCCGAGACAGGGACGGGCGGTGACTTC
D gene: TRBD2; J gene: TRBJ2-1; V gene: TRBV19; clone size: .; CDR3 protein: CASSGTSGSINEQFF; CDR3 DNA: TGTGCCAGTAGTGGAACTAGCGGGAGCATCAATGAGCAGTTCTTC
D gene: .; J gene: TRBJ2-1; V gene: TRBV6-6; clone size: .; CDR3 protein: CASRRLVGEQFF; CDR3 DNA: TGTGCCAGCAGGAGACTAGTCGGTGAGCAGTTCTTC
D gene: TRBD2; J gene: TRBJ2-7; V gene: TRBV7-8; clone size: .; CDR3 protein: CASSLGLAGSYEQYF; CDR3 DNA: TGTGCCAGCAGCTTAGGACTAGCGGGATCCTACGAGCAGTACTTC
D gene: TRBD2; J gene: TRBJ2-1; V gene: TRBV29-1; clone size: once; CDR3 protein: CSGAFAGGYNEQFF; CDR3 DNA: TGCAGCGGGGCCTTTGCGGGAGGGTACAATGAGCAGTTCTTC
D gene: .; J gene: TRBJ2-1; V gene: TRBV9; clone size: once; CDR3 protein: CASSPPGETAAPNEQFF; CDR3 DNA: TGTGCCAGCAGCCCCCCCGGGGAAACCGCCGCCCCAAATGAGCAGTTCTTC
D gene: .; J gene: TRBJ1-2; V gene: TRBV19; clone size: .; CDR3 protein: CASRTDHNYGYTF; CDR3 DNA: TGTGCCAGCCGGACAGACCATAACTATGGCTACACCTTC
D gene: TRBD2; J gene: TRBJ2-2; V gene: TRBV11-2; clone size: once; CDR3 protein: CASSFRLAGGTNTGELFF; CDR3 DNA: TGTGCCAGCAGCTTCCGACTAGCGGGAGGAACCAACACCGGGGAGCTGTTTTTT
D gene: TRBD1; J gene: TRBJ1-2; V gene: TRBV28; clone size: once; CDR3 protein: CASSSPRDRGANGYTF; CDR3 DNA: TGTGCCAGCAGTTCACCTCGGGACAGGGGCGCCAATGGCTACACCTTC
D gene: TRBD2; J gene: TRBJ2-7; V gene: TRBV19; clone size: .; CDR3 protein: CASSSRTSGRTRAYEQYF; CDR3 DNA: TGTGCCAGTAGTTCCCGGACTAGCGGGAGGACCAGAGCCTACGAGCAGTACTTC
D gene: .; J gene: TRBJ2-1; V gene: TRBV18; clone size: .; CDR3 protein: CASSLGPGHEQFF; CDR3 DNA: TGTGCCAGCTCACTTGGACCAGGACATGAGCAGTTCTTC
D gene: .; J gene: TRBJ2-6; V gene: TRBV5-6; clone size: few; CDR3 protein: CASSLFAARAGANVLTF; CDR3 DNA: TGTGCCAGCAGCTTGTTTGCCGCCAGGGCCGGGGCCAACGTCCTGACTTTC
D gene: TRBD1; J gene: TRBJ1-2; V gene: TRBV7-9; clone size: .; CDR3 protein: CASSEGTVPYGYTF; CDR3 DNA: TGTGCCAGCAGCGAAGGGACAGTACCCTATGGCTACACCTTC
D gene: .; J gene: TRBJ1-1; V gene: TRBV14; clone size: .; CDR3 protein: CASSPLLFGTEAFF; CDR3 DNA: TGTGCCAGCAGCCCCCTTTTATTCGGCACTGAAGCTTTCTTT
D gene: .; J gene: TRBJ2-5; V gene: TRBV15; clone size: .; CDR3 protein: CATSRDRPPETQYF; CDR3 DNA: TGTGCCACCAGCAGAGATAGACCCCCAGAGACCCAGTACTTC
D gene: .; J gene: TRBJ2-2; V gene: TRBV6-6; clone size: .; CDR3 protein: CASRGRLNTGELFF; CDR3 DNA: TGTGCCAGCAGGGGGCGGCTGAACACCGGGGAGCTGTTTTTT
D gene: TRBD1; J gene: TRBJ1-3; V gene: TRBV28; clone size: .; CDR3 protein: CASSRQGPGNTIYF; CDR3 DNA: TGTGCCAGCAGTCGACAGGGCCCTGGAAACACCATATATTTT
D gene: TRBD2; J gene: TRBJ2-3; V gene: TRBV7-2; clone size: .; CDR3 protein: CASSSGAGAMGTDTQYF; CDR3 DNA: TGTGCCAGCAGCTCTGGAGCGGGAGCGATGGGCACAGATACGCAGTATTTT
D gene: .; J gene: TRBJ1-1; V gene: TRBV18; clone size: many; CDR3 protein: CASSPGLNTEAFF; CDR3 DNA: TGTGCCAGCTCACCAGGTTTGAACACTGAAGCTTTCTTT
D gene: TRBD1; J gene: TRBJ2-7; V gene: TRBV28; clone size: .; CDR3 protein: CASSSGQGGYEQYF; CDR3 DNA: TGTGCCAGCAGTTCCGGACAGGGCGGCTACGAGCAGTACTTC
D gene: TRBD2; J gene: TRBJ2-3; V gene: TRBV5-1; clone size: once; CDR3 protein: CASSWSGRGDTQYF; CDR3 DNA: TGCGCCAGCAGCTGGAGCGGGAGAGGAGATACGCAGTATTTT
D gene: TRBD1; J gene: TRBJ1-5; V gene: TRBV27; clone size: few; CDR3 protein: CASRTGNSNQPQHF; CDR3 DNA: TGTGCCAGCAGGACAGGGAATAGCAATCAGCCCCAGCATTTT
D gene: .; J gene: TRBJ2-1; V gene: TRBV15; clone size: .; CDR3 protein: CATSRDRKGTGEQFF; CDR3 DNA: TGTGCCACCAGCAGAGATCGTAAGGGAACCGGTGAGCAGTTCTTC
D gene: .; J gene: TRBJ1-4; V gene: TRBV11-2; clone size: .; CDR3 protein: CASSMGPTNEKLFF; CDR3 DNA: TGTGCCAGCAGTATGGGGCCAACTAATGAAAAACTGTTTTTT